Shown below are 8 T cell receptor beta chains from a single sample sequenced in a study of cytomegalovirus exposure and HLA in healthy donors. PCR used 60 Vbeta primers and 13 Jbeta primers. The method was immunoSEQ multiplex PCR; TCRdb's version includes in-frame clones alone and lacks a portion of them. The sample lists more than 140,000 clones, 82% seen once, with 5% to 6.5% in the top ten. The sequenced material came from PBMCs. These receptors originate from a man aged 25 to 40 in good health and CMV-seropositive.

The chain joins TRBV7-9 to TRBJ2-5; 10 bases align to TRBD2. CDR3 length equals 17 residues. From germline, CDR1 is SEHNR and CDR2 FQNEAQ (reference sequence). V gave up 4 bases and J gave up 4 bases; unmatched junction bases: 12. In DNA form, the CDR3 reads TGTGCCAGCAGCTCCAGGGATCGGCTAGCGGGAGCAGAGACCCAGTACTTC. Translated: CASSSRDRLAGAETQYF. The whole variable domain, filled in from reference TRBV7-9 and TRBJ2-5, reads DTGVSQNPRHKITKRGQNVTFRCDPISEHNRLYWYRQTLGQGPEFLTYFQNEAQLEKSRLLSDRFSAERPKGSFSTLEIQRTEQGDSAMYLCASSSRDRLAGAETQYFGPGTRLLVL.

The chain combines TRBV4-1 with TRBJ2-6, with a possible D match to TRBD1 (6 bases). V lost 4 bases and J lost 0, with 10 bases in between. The V gene's germline CDR1 is MGHRA and CDR2 YSYEKL. The length of the CDR3 is 16 residues. The CDR3 sequence is CASSLTGYSGANVLTF. CDR3 DNA: TGCGCCAGCAGCCTAACAGGGTACTCTGGGGCCAACGTCCTGACTTTC.

The chain joins TRBV30 to TRBJ2-3; possibly TRBD1 for D (6 bases). CDR1 GTSNPN and CDR2 SVGIG come from the germline V gene (reference sequence). The length of the CDR3 is 14 residues. Trimming took 4 bases from V and 2 from J, leaving 13 bases between them. This chain's CDR3 is CAWISGTHTDTQYF. The CDR3 nucleotides read TGTGCCTGGATCTCGGGGACACACACAGATACGCAGTATTTT.

The rearrangement uses TRBV4-1 and TRBJ2-7; TRBD2 matches at 12 bases. CDR3 length: 15 amino acids. Per the germline V gene, CDR1 is MGHRA and CDR2 is YSYEKL. Trimming cost V 4 bases and J 7 bases; bases outside gene matches: 8. CDR3 amino acids: CASSLRLAGDGEQYF. As DNA, the CDR3 is TGCGCCAGCAGCCTACGACTAGCGGGAGATGGAGAGCAGTACTTC.

The V gene is TRBV7-2, the J gene TRBJ1-6; 8 bases match TRBD1. CDR1 SGHTA and CDR2 FQGNSA come from the germline V gene. The V gene end was trimmed by 5 bases and the J gene end by 12 bases; junction bases not matched to a gene: 6. CDR3 length: 13 residues. The CDR3 sequence is CASSVDRGGPLHF. CDR3 nucleotides: TGTGCCAGCAGCGTAGACAGGGGAGGACCCCTCCACTTT.

J is TRBJ1-2 and V is TRBV7-8, with TRBD1 identical over 7 bases. CDR1 SGHVS and CDR2 FQNEAQ come from the germline V gene. V gave up 5 bases and J gave up 0 bases; unmatched junction bases: 9. The CDR3 runs 16 residues. CDR3 loop: CASSPGQDRPNYGYTF. The CDR3 bases are TGTGCCAGCAGCCCTGGACAGGACCGCCCTAACTATGGCTACACCTTC.

The chain is built from TRBV30 and TRBJ2-1; D possibly corresponds to TRBD1 (6 bases). CDR1 and CDR2 (germline): GTSNPN, SVGIG (reference sequence). The ends were cut back, 4 bases at V and 1 base at J, with 8 bases in the middle. This CDR3 region has 13 residues. DNA of the CDR3: TGTGCCTGGACAGGGGTGTCCTACAATGAGCAGTTCTTC. This encodes CAWTGVSYNEQFF.

The rearrangement joins TRBV18 to TRBJ1-1; D remains ambiguous. V was clipped by 6 bases and J by 1 base, with 15 bases between them. The CDR3 is 15 residues long. Germline-derived CDR1 and CDR2 are KGHSH and LQKENI. CDR3 protein: CASSPVEERNTEAFF. In nucleotides, the CDR3 is TGTGCCAGCTCCCCCGTTGAGGAGAGGAACACTGAAGCTTTCTTT.